This is a list of T cell receptor beta chains from one sample in a study of blood T cell repertoires in COVID-19. Repertoires were generated with immunoSEQ multiplex PCR, while TCRdb's copy carries only in-frame clones and drops some. In the table there are around 310,000 clones, about 89% of which are singletons. Sequencing was carried out using PBMCs or T cells enriched from blood (not recorded which). Receptors were obtained from a woman in her thirties or forties who had recovered from COVID-19. CDR3s leave out the opening cysteine and the closing phenylalanine or tryptophan. A D gene is named only where the DNA matches it firmly.

TRBJ1-3 TRBV5-8 . ASSFYGGAGNTIY
TRBJ2-7 TRBV4-2 . ASSQDRGQGGDEQY
TRBJ2-1 TRBV7-2 TRBD2 ASSPPSGGAYNEQF
TRBJ2-1 TRBV7-6 TRBD2 ASSYAGGRGEQF
TRBJ1-3 TRBV3-1/TRBV3-2 . ASGIRDEGGNTIY
TRBJ2-2 TRBV6-4 . ASSPVFGRDGTGELF
TRBJ1-2 TRBV15 . ATSSPVKGEGHGYT
TRBJ2-3 TRBV4-3 TRBD2 ASSQETSGTRLY
TRBJ1-2 TRBV6-5 . ASSYGGTQGYT
TRBJ2-3 TRBV28 TRBD2 ASCTSGGAETQY
TRBJ2-7 TRBV27 . ASSLSFSYEQY
TRBJ1-2 TRBV19 . ASSGHKGGYGYT
TRBJ2-3 TRBV6-4 . ASSDSPGGGTDTQY
TRBJ1-2 TRBV28 . ATVGGGRDGYT
TRBJ1-6 TRBV30 . AWGNRTPNNSPLH
TRBJ2-6 TRBV7-3 . ASSFGLSGANVLT
TRBJ2-2 TRBV5-1 TRBD2 ASSSLAGGPTGELF
TRBJ2-5 TRBV19 . ASSSPGSQETQY
TRBJ2-1 TRBV18 . ASSPEAQQF
TRBJ2-7 TRBV11-2 . ASRGWTFENEQY
TRBJ2-1 TRBV3-1/TRBV3-2 . ASSQRLREQF
TRBJ1-2 TRBV20-1 . SASRGTNYGYT
TRBJ1-5 TRBV14 . ASSAYKVGQPQH
TRBJ2-3 TRBV6-1 . ASSEALGIPDTQY
TRBJ1-2 TRBV9 . ASSPQGSYGYT
TRBJ2-1 TRBV20-1 TRBD2 SASFLAGGLTYNEQF
TRBJ2-5 TRBV4-2 . ASSQVDSLLETQY